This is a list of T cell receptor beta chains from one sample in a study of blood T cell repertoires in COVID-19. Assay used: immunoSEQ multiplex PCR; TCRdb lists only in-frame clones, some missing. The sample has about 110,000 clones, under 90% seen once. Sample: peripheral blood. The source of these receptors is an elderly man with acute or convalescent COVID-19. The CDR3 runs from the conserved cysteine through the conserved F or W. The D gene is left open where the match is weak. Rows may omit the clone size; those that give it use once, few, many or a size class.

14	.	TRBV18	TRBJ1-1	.	TGTGCCAGCTCACCATTACCAGGAACCCTTCAAGCTTTCTTT	CASSPLPGTLQAFF
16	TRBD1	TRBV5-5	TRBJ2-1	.	TGTGCCAGCAGCCCAGTGAGGACAGGGTCATACAATGAGCAGTTCTTC	CASSPVRTGSYNEQFF
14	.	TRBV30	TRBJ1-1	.	TGTGCCTGGAGTGCGATCTCTATGAACACTGAAGCTTTCTTT	CAWSAISMNTEAFF
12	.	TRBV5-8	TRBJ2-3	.	TGTGCCAGCAGCTTGAGAGTTAATACGCAGTATTTT	CASSLRVNTQYF
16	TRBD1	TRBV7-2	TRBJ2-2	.	TGTGCCAGCAGCTCACAGGGGCCCGCGGGCACCGGGGAGCTGTTTTTT	CASSSQGPAGTGELFF
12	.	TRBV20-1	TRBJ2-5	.	TGCAGTGCAAGTTCGACAGTGGAGACCCAGTACTTC	CSASSTVETQYF
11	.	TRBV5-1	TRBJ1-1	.	TGCGCCAGCCATTTGAACACTGAAGCTTTCTTT	CASHLNTEAFF
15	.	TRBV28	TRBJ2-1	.	TGTGCCAGCAGTGACCCAGGGGGGCTCGACAATGAGCAGTTCTTC	CASSDPGGLDNEQFF
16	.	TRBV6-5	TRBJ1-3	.	TGTGCCAGCAGTTACTCGAGTTACAGCTCTGGAAACACCATATATTTT	CASSYSSYSSGNTIYF
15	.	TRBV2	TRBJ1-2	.	TGTGCCAGCAGTCCCCAATCGGGGGGCGGCTATGGCTACACCTTC	CASSPQSGGGYGYTF
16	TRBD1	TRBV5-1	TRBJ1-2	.	TGCGCCAGCAGCCCGCAAGGGACAGCCACTAACTATGGCTACACCTTC	CASSPQGTATNYGYTF
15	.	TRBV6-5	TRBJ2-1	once	TGTGCCAGCAGTTACTCGATATCCAGCTACAATGAGCAGTTCTTC	CASSYSISSYNEQFF
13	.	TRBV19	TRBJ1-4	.	TGTGCCAGTAGCCCGGACAGAAAAACAAAACTGTTTTTT	CASSPDRKTKLFF
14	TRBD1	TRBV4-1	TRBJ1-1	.	TGCGCCAGCAGCCGCTCCACAGGGGGAACTGAAGCTTTCTTT	CASSRSTGGTEAFF
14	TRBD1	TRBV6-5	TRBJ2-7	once	TGTGCCAGCAGTCTCGGACAGGGAACTTACGAGCAGTACTTC	CASSLGQGTYEQYF
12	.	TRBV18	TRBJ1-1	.	TGTGCCAGCTCACGAGGGTACACTGAAGCTTTCTTT	CASSRGYTEAFF
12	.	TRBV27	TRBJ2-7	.	TGTGCCAGCAGAGATCAAGCAAGAGAGCAGTACTTC	CASRDQAREQYF
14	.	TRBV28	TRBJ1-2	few	TGTGCCAGCAAAACAGGGACCTTTAACTATGGCTACACCTTC	CASKTGTFNYGYTF
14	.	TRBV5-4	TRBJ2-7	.	TGTGCCAGCAGCTCTCAAGCGGAAATCGGGGAGCAGTACTTC	CASSSQAEIGEQYF
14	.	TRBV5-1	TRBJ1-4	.	TGCGCCAGCAGCTTAACAGGGTCCTCGGAAAAACTGTTTTTT	CASSLTGSSEKLFF
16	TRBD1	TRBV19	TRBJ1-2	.	TGTGCCAGTAGTACTAAAGGGACAGCTTCTAACTATGGCTACACCTTC	CASSTKGTASNYGYTF
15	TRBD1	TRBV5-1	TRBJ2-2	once	TGCGCCAGCAGCCCCCGGGACAGGACAACCGGGGAGCTGTTTTTT	CASSPRDRTTGELFF
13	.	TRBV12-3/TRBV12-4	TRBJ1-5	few	TGTGCCAGCCGTGGGGGCGTTTATCAGCCCCAGCATTTT	CASRGGVYQPQHF
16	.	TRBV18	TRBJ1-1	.	TGTGCCAGCTCACAGAACGATGGAGGCGGGGGGACTGAAGCTTTCTTT	CASSQNDGGGGTEAFF
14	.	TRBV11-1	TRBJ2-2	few	TGTGCCAGCAGCTTGAGGGTGAACACCGGGGAGCTGTTTTTT	CASSLRVNTGELFF
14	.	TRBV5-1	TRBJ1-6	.	TGCGCCAGCAGGCGACAGGACCGGAATTCACCCCTCCACTTT	CASRRQDRNSPLHF
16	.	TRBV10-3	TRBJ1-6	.	TGTGCCATCAGTGACCAGTGGACAGTAGGGAATTCACCCCTCCACTTT	CAISDQWTVGNSPLHF
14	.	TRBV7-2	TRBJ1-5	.	TGTGCCAGCAGCTTTTCAGGGCTCAATCAGCCCCAGCATTTT	CASSFSGLNQPQHF
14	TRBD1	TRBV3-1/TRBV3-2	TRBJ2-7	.	TGTGCCAGCAGCCAAGGGACAGGGGGCTCCGAGCAGTACTTC	CASSQGTGGSEQYF
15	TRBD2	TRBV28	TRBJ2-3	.	TGTGCCAGCAGTCCAACCGGGACTAGCGTCAGTACGCAGTATTTT	CASSPTGTSVSTQYF
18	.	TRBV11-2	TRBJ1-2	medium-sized	TGTGCCAGCAGCAGTCTCCGGGACAAGAAATTCGATAACTATGGCTACACCTTC	CASSSLRDKKFDNYGYTF
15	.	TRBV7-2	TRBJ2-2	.	TGTGCCAGCAGCTTAGGGAGTACCAACACCGGGGAGCTGTTTTTT	CASSLGSTNTGELFF
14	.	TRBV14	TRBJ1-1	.	TGTGCCAGCAGCCATCCAGGAATGAACACTGAAGCTTTCTTT	CASSHPGMNTEAFF
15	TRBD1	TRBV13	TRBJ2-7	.	TGTGCCAGCAGCTTAGGCGGACAGGGGGCCTACGAGCAGTACTTC	CASSLGGQGAYEQYF
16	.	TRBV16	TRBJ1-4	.	TGTGCCAGCAGCCAATTCGCGGAGGCAACTAATGAAAAACTGTTTTTT	CASSQFAEATNEKLFF
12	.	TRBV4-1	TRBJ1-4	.	TGCGCCAGCAGCCGCGCAAATGAAAAACTGTTTTTT	CASSRANEKLFF
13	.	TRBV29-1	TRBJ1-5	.	TGCAGCGTTGAAAGGGGCAAGAATCAGCCCCAGCATTTT	CSVERGKNQPQHF
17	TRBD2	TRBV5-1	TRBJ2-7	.	TGCGCCAGCAGCTTGGAAGGGTCGACTAGCGTTTCCTACGAGCAGTACTTC	CASSLEGSTSVSYEQYF
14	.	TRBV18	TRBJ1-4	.	TGTGCCAGCTCCCCACGCCGGGCTAATGAAAAACTGTTTTTT	CASSPRRANEKLFF
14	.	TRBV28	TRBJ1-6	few	TGTGCCAGCAGGACTGGACTCCTTAATTCACCCCTCCACTTT	CASRTGLLNSPLHF
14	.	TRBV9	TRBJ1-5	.	TGTGCCAGCAGCGTAACTACAGTCGGGGAGCCCCAGCATTTT	CASSVTTVGEPQHF
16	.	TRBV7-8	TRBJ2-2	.	TGTGCCAGCAGCTTATCCCGGGACTCCAGAAACGGGGAGCTGTTTTTT	CASSLSRDSRNGELFF
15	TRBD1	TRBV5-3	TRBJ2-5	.	TGTGCCAGAAGCTTGCCAAGACAGGGTTGCGAGACCCAGTACTTC	CARSLPRQGCETQYF
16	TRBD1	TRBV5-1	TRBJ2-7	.	TGCGCCAGCAGCTTGGTTACAGGACAGGGGGACTACGAGCAGTACTTC	CASSLVTGQGDYEQYF
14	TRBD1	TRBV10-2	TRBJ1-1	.	TGCGCCAGCAGTATTGACAGGGGTTACACTGAAGCTTTCTTT	CASSIDRGYTEAFF
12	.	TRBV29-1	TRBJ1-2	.	TGCAGCGTTGAAGGGCGGGTTCAAGGCTACACCTTC	CSVEGRVQGYTF